This entry lists 22 T cell receptor beta chains sequenced from one sample in a study of blood T cells in healthy people across ages (dated by TCRdb to the mid-2010s). Library preparation employed 5' RACE. Sequenced using an Illumina HiSeq 2500. A second 7 to 11 cycle PCR used a sample-barcoded 5' primer and a J-beta primer mix. TCRdb took the public reads, trimmed them with fastp at Q25, ran MiXCR for clone calling and kept in-frame beta chains. Duplicate CDR3 protein sequences are folded into a single record with the most common DNA and genes. The sample includes approximately 770,000 distinct CDR3 sequences, with 58% observed a single time. In total, the top ten clones hold approximately 21% of the sample. The sequenced material came from blood. The receptors shown here come from a man aged 30-40 years in good health.

Note on this clonotype: One base away lies a much larger clone, so this may be a sequencing read error. The rearrangement joins TRBV30 to TRBJ2-1; D is possibly TRBD1 (5 bases). This CDR3 has 15 residues. Germline CDR1 GTSNPN, CDR2 SVGIG (reference sequence). The germline V and J ends were trimmed by 1 base and 11 bases, with 21 bases remaining between them. CDR3 loop: CAWSGPGILTQQQFF. The DNA for the CDR3 is TGTGCCTGGAGTGGACCAGGGATCCTCACCCAACAGCAGTTCTTC. Complete variable domain (other parts from reference TRBV30 and TRBJ2-1): SQTIHQWPATLVQPVGSPLSLECTVEGTSNPNLYWYRQAAGRGLQLLFYSVGIGQISSEVPQNLSASRPQDRQFILSSKKLLLSDSGFYLCAWSGPGILTQQQFFGPGTRLTVL.

The chain couples TRBV12-3 or TRBV12-4 to TRBJ2-4, with D perhaps assigned TRBD1 or TRBD2 (5 bases each). Trimming removed 6 bases from V and 15 bases from J, with 21 bases in between. CDR3 length: 13 amino acids. CDR3: CASSGAATYERYF. CDR3 nucleotides: TGTGCCAGCAGCGGGGCGGCCACCTACGAGCGGTACTTC.

This chain joins TRBV7-3 and TRBJ2-3, with 9 bases matching TRBD1. The trim removed 5 bases at V and 3 bases at J, leaving 12 bases unmatched. CDR3 length: 17 residues. Germline CDR1 reads SGHTA; CDR2 reads FQGTGA. The CDR3 sequence is CASSTTGTGLTTDTQYF. DNA of the CDR3: TGTGCCAGCAGCACCACCGGGACAGGGTTGACGACAGATACGCAGTATTTT.

The chain's CDR3 is CASSVEAITYEQYF. In DNA form, the CDR3 reads TGTGCCAGCAGCGTAGAAGCAATCACCTACGAGCAGTACTTC. The chain carries TRBV9 and TRBJ2-7; the D is unclear. Between the trimmed V and J ends, which lost 0 bases and 2 bases, there was a span of 9 bases. Germline lookup yields CDR1 SGDLS and CDR2 YYNGEE. This CDR3 has 14 amino acids. Full variable domain (rest looked up from reference TRBV9 and TRBJ2-7): DSGVTQTPKHLITATGQRVTLRCSPRSGDLSVYWYQQSLDQGLQFLIQYYNGEERAKGNILERFSAQQFPDLHSELNLSSLELGDSALYFCASSVEAITYEQYFGPGTRLTVT.

This clonotype has only a few counts. The chain joins TRBV28 to TRBJ2-4; the D is unclear. Trimming shortened V by 7 bases and J by 0 bases, and 7 bases separated the two germline ends. The germline CDR1 and CDR2 sequences are MDHEN and SYDVKM. The CDR3 loop spans 13 amino acids. The CDR3 region is CASKQLAKNIQYF. The CDR3 DNA is TGTGCCAGCAAACAGCTAGCCAAAAACATTCAGTACTTC. Together with reference TRBV28 and TRBJ2-4, the CDR3 gives the full variable domain: DVKVTQSSRYLVKRTGEKVFLECVQDMDHENMFWYRQDPGLGLRLIYFSYDVKMKEKGDIPEGYSVSREKKERFSLILESASTNQTSMYLCASKQLAKNIQYFGAGTRLSVL.

The rearrangement links TRBV4-3 to TRBJ2-5; 8 nucleotides align to TRBD2. Germline V gene data show CDR1 as LGHNA and CDR2 as YSLEER. The CDR3 runs 13 residues. Trimming removed 4 bases from V and 11 bases from J; junction bases left unmatched: 9. CDR3 nucleotide sequence: TGCGCCAGCAGCCCCCGGGAGGGCAGGGAGCAGTACTTC. This codes for CASSPREGREQYF.

This chain uses TRBV7-2 with TRBJ1-5; D is unclear. From germline, CDR1 is SGHTA and CDR2 FQGNSA. V was shortened by 5 bases and J by 7 bases, with 18 bases between the two germline ends. The CDR3 totals 15 residues. In DNA, the CDR3 is TGTGCCAGCAGCACTCAGCTGTTGGTGGGCCAGCCCCAGCATTTT. It yields the protein CASSTQLLVGQPQHF.

The rearrangement uses TRBV28 and TRBJ2-1; TRBD2 matches at 9 bases. The CDR3 extends over 16 amino acids. The J segment lost 4 bases and the V segment lost 4 bases, leaving 8 bases of the junction unmatched. Germline-derived CDR1 and CDR2 are MDHEN and SYDVKM. CDR3: CASSSPAGLAYNEQFF. The CDR3 DNA sequence: TGTGCCAGCAGTTCACCCGCGGGACTAGCATACAATGAGCAGTTCTTC.

The rearrangement uses TRBV12-3 or TRBV12-4 and TRBJ2-3; 9 bases align to TRBD2. This CDR3 has 15 residues. J gave up 7 bases and V 6 bases, and 11 bases lay outside the gene matches. The CDR3 spells CASSSRREGSNTQYF. In DNA form, the CDR3 reads TGTGCCAGCAGCTCCCGGCGGGAGGGCTCAAATACGCAGTATTTT.

V usage is TRBV10-3 and J usage is TRBJ2-1, with D uncertain. The CDR3 has 13 amino acids. Looked up from germline, CDR1 is ENHRY and CDR2 is SYGVKD. V dropped 1 base and J dropped 8 bases, with 9 bases sitting between them. Here the CDR3 DNA reads TGTGCCATCAGTGAGTTCTCTGTCTATGAGCAGTTCTTC. Translation: CAISEFSVYEQFF.

A few counts support this clonotype. The chain recombines TRBV20-1 with TRBJ1-3; D unclear. Germline V gene data show CDR1 as DFQATT and CDR2 as SNEGSKA (reference sequence). This CDR3 is 12 amino acids long. Trimming removed 7 bases at V and 0 bases at J, with 7 bases between. The CDR3 bases are TGCAGTGTGGGGAACTCTGGAAACACCATATATTTT. Amino acids: CSVGNSGNTIYF.

The chain uses TRBV10-3 and TRBJ2-1; the match to TRBD2 covers 14 bases. Germline-derived CDR1 and CDR2 are ENHRY and SYGVKD. The V gene end was trimmed by 1 base and the J gene end by 8 bases; junction bases not matched to a gene: 4. The CDR3 sequence is 16 residues long. DNA of the CDR3: TGTGCCATCAGTGAGTGGGGGACTAGCGGGAGTCATGAGCAGTTCTTC. Translation: CAISEWGTSGSHEQFF.

This clonotype was observed a few times. The chain employs TRBV12-3 or TRBV12-4 and TRBJ2-5, with 7 bases aligning to TRBD2. This CDR3 contains 16 residues. With V trimmed by 0 bases and J by 11 bases, 15 bases remained unmatched. CDR3 bases: TGTGCCAGCAGTTTAGCCGGCGGGAGTTCGCATAATGAGCAGTACTTC. The encoded protein is CASSLAGGSSHNEQYF.

The genes are TRBV20-1 and TRBJ1-1, with a weak D call TRBD1 (6 bases). The CDR3 has 15 residues. The germline V gene encodes CDR1 DFQATT and CDR2 SNEGSKA (reference sequence). V lost 6 bases and J 2 bases, leaving 19 bases between the germline ends. CDR3 sequence reads: CSATTPGTPNTEAFF. The CDR3 DNA reads TGCAGTGCAACCACCCCCGGGACACCTAACACTGAAGCTTTCTTT.

In its sample, this clonotype was seen once. The chain joins TRBV7-2 to TRBJ2-1; TRBD2 matches 9 bases. V was pared by 4 bases and J by 10 bases, with 14 bases of the junction left unmatched. The CDR3 extends over 16 amino acids. Looked up from germline, CDR1 is SGHTA and CDR2 is FQGNSA. The chain's CDR3 is CASSSSGGLAGREQFF. CDR3 nucleotide sequence: TGTGCCAGCAGCTCCTCCGGGGGGCTAGCGGGGCGAGAGCAGTTCTTC.

This clonotype was recorded a few times. The V gene is TRBV7-2, the J gene TRBJ2-5, with TRBD2 identical over 10 bases. The CDR3 covers 16 residues. The trim removed 3 bases at V and 3 bases at J, leaving 7 bases unmatched. The V gene's germline CDR1 is SGHTA and CDR2 FQGNSA. The CDR3: CASSFSPSGGEETQYF. The CDR3 DNA is TGTGCCAGCAGCTTTTCGCCCAGCGGGGGGGAAGAGACCCAGTACTTC. The full variable domain, rest sourced from reference TRBV7-2 and TRBJ2-5, is GAGVSQSPSNKVTEKGKDVELRCDPISGHTALYWYRQSLGQGLEFLIYFQGNSAPDKSGLPSDRFSAERTGGSVSTLTIQRTQQEDSAVYLCASSFSPSGGEETQYFGPGTRLLVL.

The chain recombines TRBV7-2 with TRBJ2-5, with TRBD1 as a possible D gene (6 bases). CDR3 length: 18 amino acids. Germline V gene lookup returns CDR1 SGHTA and CDR2 FQGNSA. V dropped 5 bases and J dropped 12 bases, with 34 bases sitting between them. The DNA for the CDR3 is TGTGCCAGCAGCCGTAAAACCAACCGGTGGACAGAAGGTGGCGAGAAGTACTTC. Amino acids: CASSRKTNRWTEGGEKYF.

This clonotype was seen only a few times. V usage is TRBV15 and J usage is TRBJ2-5, with 13 bases that match TRBD2. Germline assignment: CDR1 LNHNV and CDR2 YYDKDF (reference sequence). CDR3 length: 15 amino acids. V shed 4 bases and J 5 bases; nucleotides not matched to a gene: 4. CDR3 bases: TGTGCCACCAGCAAGACTAGCGGGGGGTTTGAGACCCAGTACTTC. As protein: CATSKTSGGFETQYF.

The V gene is TRBV20-1, the J gene TRBJ2-1; D gene uncertain. Trimming stripped 6 bases from V and 9 bases from J, with 18 bases between. The V gene's germline CDR1 is DFQATT and CDR2 SNEGSKA (reference sequence). This CDR3 has 13 residues. The CDR3 spells CSASRRDSVEQFF. The CDR3 region has the DNA TGCAGTGCCTCCCGTAGGGATTCCGTTGAGCAGTTCTTC.

This clonotype was detected only a few times. The chain couples TRBV20-1 to TRBJ2-5; no clear D. CDR1 DFQATT and CDR2 SNEGSKA come from the germline V gene (reference sequence). This CDR3 is built from 15 residues. The V end was cut by 0 bases, the J end by 5 bases, with 16 bases between. This chain's CDR3 is CSARDFNSPLETQYF. The CDR3 nucleotides read TGCAGTGCTAGAGATTTTAATAGTCCTTTGGAGACCCAGTACTTC.

The chain is built from TRBV29-1 and TRBJ2-1, with D possibly matching TRBD1 (5 bases). The length of the CDR3 is 14 residues. Germline loops: CDR1 SQVTM, CDR2 ANQGSEA. Trimming took off 4 bases at V and 4 bases at J, with 14 bases between the two ends. CDR3 sequence: CSVAGLRLYNEQFF. CDR3 bases: TGCAGCGTTGCAGGGCTCAGACTTTACAATGAGCAGTTCTTC.

The chain recombines TRBV20-1 with TRBJ2-7; D gene ambiguous. Trimming stripped 0 bases from V and 0 bases from J, with 9 bases between. The CDR3 has 14 amino acids. Per germline, CDR1 DFQATT and CDR2 SNEGSKA (reference sequence). Written as DNA, the CDR3 is TGCAGTGCTAGAGATATCACTACCTCCTACGAGCAGTACTTC. Translation: CSARDITTSYEQYF.